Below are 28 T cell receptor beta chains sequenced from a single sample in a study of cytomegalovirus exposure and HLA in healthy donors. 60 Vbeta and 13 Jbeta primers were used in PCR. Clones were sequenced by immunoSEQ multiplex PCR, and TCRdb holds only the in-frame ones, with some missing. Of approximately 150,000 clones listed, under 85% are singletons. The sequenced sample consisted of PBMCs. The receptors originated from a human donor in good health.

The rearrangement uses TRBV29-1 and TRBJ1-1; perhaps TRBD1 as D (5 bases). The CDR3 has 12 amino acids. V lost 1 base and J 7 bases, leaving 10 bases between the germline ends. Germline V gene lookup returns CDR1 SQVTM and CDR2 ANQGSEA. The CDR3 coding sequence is TGCAGCGTTGAAGTTGGGGGGTATGAAGCTTTCTTT. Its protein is CSVEVGGYEAFF.

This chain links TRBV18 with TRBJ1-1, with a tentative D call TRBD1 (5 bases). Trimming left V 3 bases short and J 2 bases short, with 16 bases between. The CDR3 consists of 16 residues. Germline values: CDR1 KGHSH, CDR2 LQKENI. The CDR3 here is CASSPVWGDPNTEAFF. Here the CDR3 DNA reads TGTGCCAGCTCACCGGTGTGGGGGGATCCTAACACTGAAGCTTTCTTT.

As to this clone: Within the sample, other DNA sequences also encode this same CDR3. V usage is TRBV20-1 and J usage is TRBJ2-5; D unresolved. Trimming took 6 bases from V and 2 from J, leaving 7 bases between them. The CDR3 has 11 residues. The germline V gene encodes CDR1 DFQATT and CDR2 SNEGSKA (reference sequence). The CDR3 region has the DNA TGCAGTGCGTCCGTACAAGAGACCCAGTACTTC. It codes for CSASVQETQYF.

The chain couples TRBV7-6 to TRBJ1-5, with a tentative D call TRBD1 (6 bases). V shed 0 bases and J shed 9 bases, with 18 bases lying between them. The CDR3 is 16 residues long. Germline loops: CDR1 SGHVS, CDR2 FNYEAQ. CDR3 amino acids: CASSLAAGTGGRPQHF. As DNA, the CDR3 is TGTGCCAGCAGCTTAGCCGCCGGGACGGGGGGCAGGCCCCAGCATTTT. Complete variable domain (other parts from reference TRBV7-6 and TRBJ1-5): GAGVSQSPRYKVTKRGQDVALRCDPISGHVSLYWYRQALGQGPEFLTYFNYEAQQDKSGLPNDRFSAERPEGSISTLTIQRTEQRDSAMYRCASSLAAGTGGRPQHFGDGTRLSIL.

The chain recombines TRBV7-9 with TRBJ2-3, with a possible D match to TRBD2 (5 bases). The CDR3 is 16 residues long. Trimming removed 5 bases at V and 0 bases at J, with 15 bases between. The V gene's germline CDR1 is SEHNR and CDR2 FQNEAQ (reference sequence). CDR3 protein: CASSPAGGISTDTQYF. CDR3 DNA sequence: TGTGCCAGCAGCCCCGCGGGTGGGATTAGCACAGATACGCAGTATTTT.

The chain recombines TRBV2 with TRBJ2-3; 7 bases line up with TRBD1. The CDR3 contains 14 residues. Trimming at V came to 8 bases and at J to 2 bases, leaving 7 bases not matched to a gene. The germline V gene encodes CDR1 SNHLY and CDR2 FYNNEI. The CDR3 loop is CASGTDPNTDTQYF. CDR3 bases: TGTGCCAGCGGGACAGATCCGAACACAGATACGCAGTATTTT.

The CDR3 here is CASSPPPGGELFF. The CDR3 nucleotides are TGTGCCAGCAGCCCCCCGCCAGGCGGGGAGCTGTTTTTT. This chain uses TRBV7-4 with TRBJ2-2; D not certain. CDR3 length: 13 amino acids. CDR1 is SGHVT, CDR2 SQSDAQ, per germline. V lost 5 bases and J lost 7, with 11 bases in between.

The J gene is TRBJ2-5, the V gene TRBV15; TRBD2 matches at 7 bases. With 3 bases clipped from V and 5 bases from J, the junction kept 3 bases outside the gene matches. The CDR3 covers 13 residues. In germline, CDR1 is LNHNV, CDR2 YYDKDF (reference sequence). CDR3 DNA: TGTGCCACCAGCAGTACACTAGCGGAGACCCAGTACTTC. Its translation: CATSSTLAETQYF.

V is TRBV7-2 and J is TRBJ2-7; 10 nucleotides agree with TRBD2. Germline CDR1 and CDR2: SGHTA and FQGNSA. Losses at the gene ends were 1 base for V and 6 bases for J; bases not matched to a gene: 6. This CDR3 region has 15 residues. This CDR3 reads CASSLGSSGGAEQYF. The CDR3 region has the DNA TGTGCCAGCAGCTTAGGGTCCAGCGGGGGGGCCGAGCAGTACTTC.

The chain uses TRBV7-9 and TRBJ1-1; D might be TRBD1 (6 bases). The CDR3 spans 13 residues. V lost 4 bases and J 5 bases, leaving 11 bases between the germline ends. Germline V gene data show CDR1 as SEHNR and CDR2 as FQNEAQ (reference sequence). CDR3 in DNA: TGTGCCAGCAGCTCGACCGGGACAACTGAAGCTTTCTTT. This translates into CASSSTGTTEAFF.

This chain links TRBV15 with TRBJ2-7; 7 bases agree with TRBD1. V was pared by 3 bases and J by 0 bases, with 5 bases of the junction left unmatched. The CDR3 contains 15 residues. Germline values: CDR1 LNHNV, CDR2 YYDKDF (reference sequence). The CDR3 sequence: CATSSRQGSSYEQYF. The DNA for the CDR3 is TGTGCCACCAGCAGTAGACAGGGAAGCTCCTACGAGCAGTACTTC.

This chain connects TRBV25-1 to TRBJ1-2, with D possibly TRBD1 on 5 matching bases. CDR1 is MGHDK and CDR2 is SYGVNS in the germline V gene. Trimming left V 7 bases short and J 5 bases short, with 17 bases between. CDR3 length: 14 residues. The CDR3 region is CASKPGGVSYGYTF. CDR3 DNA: TGTGCCAGCAAGCCCGGGGGAGTTTCTTATGGCTACACCTTC.

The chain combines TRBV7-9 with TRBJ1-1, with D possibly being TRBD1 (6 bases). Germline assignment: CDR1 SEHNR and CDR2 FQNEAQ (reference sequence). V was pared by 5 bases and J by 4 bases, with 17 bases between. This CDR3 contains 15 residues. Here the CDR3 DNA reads TGTGCCAGCAGCCCCCCGGGGGGCGGCGGCACTGAAGCTTTCTTT. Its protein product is CASSPPGGGGTEAFF. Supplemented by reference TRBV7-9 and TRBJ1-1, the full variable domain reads DTGVSQNPRHKITKRGQNVTFRCDPISEHNRLYWYRQTLGQGPEFLTYFQNEAQLEKSRLLSDRFSAERPKGSFSTLEIQRTEQGDSAMYLCASSPPGGGGTEAFFGQGTRLTVV.

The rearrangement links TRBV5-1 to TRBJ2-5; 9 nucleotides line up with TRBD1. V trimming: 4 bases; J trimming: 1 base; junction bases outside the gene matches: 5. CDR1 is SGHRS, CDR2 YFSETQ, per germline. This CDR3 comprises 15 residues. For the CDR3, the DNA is TGCGCCAGCAGCCGGGACAGGGCCTTCCAAGAGACCCAGTACTTC. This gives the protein CASSRDRAFQETQYF.

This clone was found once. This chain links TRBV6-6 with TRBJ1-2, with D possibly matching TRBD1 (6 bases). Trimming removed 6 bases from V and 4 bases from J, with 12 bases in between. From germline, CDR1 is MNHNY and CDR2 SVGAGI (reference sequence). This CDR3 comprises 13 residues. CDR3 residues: CASREQGSYGYTF. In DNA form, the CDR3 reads TGTGCCAGCAGGGAACAGGGCAGCTATGGCTACACCTTC.

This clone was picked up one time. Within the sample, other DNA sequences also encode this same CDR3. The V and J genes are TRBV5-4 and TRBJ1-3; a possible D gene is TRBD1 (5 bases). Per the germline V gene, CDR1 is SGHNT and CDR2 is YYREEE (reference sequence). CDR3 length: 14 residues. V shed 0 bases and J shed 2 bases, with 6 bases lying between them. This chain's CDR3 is CASSLAGAGNTIYF. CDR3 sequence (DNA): TGTGCCAGCAGCTTGGCGGGGGCTGGAAACACCATATATTTT.

The CDR3: CASRPQGRSDEAFF. DNA of the CDR3: TGTGCCAGCAGGCCGCAGGGGCGGAGTGATGAAGCTTTCTTT. This rearrangement joins TRBV9 to TRBJ1-1; maybe TRBD1 (6 bases). The CDR3 sequence is 14 residues long. V was pared by 5 bases and J by 7 bases, with 18 bases between. The germline V gene encodes CDR1 SGDLS and CDR2 YYNGEE. Full variable domain (missing parts from reference TRBV9 and TRBJ1-1): DSGVTQTPKHLITATGQRVTLRCSPRSGDLSVYWYQQSLDQGLQFLIQYYNGEERAKGNILERFSAQQFPDLHSELNLSSLELGDSALYFCASRPQGRSDEAFFGQGTRLTVV.

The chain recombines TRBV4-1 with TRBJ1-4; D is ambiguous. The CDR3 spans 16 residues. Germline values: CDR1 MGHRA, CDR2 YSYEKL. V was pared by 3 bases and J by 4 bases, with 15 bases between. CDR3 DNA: TGCGCCAGCAGCCACCAAAGGATCCTAGTTAATGAAAAACTGTTTTTT. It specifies CASSHQRILVNEKLFF.

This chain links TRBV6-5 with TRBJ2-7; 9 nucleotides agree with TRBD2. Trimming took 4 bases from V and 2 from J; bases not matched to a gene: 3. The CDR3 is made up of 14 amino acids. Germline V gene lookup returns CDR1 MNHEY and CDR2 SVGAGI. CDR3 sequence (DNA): TGTGCCAGCAGTTTTCAGCGGGGGGCCTACGAGCAGTACTTC. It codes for CASSFQRGAYEQYF.

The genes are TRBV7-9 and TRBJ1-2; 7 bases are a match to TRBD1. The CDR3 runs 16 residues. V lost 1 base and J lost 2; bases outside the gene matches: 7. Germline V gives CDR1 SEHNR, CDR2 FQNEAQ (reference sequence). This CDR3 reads CASSLGVQGQNYGYTF. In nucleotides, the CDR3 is TGTGCCAGCAGCTTAGGCGTACAGGGGCAGAACTATGGCTACACCTTC.

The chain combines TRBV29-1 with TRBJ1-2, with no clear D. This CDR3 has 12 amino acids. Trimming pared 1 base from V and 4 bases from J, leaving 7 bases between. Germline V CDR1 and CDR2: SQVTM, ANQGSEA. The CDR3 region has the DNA TGCAGCGTTGAAGTACATACCTATGGCTACACCTTC. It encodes CSVEVHTYGYTF.

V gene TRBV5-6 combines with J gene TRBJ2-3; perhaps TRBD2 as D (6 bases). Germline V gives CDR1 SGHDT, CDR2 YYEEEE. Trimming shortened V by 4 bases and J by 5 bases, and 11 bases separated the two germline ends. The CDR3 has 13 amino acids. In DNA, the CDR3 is TGTGCCAGCAGCCCCTCCGGGGGAGATACGCAGTATTTT. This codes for CASSPSGGDTQYF.

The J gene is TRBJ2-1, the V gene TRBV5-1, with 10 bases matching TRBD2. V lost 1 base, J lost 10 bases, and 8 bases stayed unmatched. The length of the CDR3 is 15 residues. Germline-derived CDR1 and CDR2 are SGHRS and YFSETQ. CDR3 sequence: CASSLQAGGPREQFF. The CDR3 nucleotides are TGCGCCAGCAGCTTGCAAGCGGGGGGGCCGAGGGAGCAGTTCTTC.

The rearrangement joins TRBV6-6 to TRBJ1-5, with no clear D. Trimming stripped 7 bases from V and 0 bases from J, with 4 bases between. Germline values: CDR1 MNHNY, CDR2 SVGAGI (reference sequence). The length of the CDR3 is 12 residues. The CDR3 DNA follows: TGTGCCAGCAAGAGTAGCAATCAGCCCCAGCATTTT. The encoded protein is CASKSSNQPQHF.

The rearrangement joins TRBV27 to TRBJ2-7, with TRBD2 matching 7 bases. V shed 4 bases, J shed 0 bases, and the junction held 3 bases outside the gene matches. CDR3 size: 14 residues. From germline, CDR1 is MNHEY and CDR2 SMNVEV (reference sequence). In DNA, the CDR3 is TGTGCCAGCAGTTACGGGGGGAGCTCCTACGAGCAGTACTTC. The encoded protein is CASSYGGSSYEQYF.

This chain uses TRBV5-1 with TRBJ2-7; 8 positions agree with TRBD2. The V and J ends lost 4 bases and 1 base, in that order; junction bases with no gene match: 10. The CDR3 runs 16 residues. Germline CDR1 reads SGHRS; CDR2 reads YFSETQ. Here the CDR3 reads CASSAGRVAGSYEQYF. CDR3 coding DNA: TGCGCCAGCAGCGCGGGGCGGGTAGCGGGGTCCTACGAGCAGTACTTC.

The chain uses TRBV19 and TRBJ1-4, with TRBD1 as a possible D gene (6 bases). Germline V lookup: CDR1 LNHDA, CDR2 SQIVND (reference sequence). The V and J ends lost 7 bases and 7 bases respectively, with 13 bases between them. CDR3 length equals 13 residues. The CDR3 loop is CASTTQGTEKLFF. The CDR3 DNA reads TGTGCCAGTACCACCCAGGGGACTGAAAAACTGTTTTTT.

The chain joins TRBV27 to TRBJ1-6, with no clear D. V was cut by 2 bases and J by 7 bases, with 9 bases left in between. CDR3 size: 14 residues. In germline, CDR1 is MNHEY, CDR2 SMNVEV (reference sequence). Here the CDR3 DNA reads TGTGCCAGCAGTTTACGACGAGGGAATTCACCCCTCCACTTT. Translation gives CASSLRRGNSPLHF.